These T cell receptor beta chains were read from a single sample in a study of T cells in Graves' hyperthyroidism and ophthalmopathy. One entry per CDR3 protein results from TCRdb running MiXCR on the multiplex PCR reads. The table records about 610,000 distinct CDR3 sequences, about 15% of them present only once. Material for sequencing was blood. The receptors here all came from a woman aged 40 to 50 with Graves' ophthalmopathy. The CDR3 runs from the conserved cysteine through the conserved F or W. The D gene is left open where the match is weak. Clone sizes are given selectively: once, few, many, or a class where the clone is expanded.

CDR3nt,CDR3aa,abundance,j_gene,v_gene,d_gene
TGTGCTAGCAGCTTACAAGGGCCCGTCACCGGGGAGCTGTTTTTT,CASSLQGPVTGELFF,few,TRBJ2-2,TRBV7-7,NA
TGTGCCAGCAGTGCGGCAGGGAGGGGAACTGAAGCTTTCTTT,CASSAAGRGTEAFF,NA,TRBJ1-1,TRBV6-1,NA
TGTGCCAGTAGTCCCAGTCCCCATCGGACAGAGAACACCGGGGAGCTGTTTTTT,CASSPSPHRTENTGELFF,few,TRBJ2-2,TRBV19,NA
TGTGCCTGGAGTTGGATCCAGGGGGACGAGCAGTACTTC,CAWSWIQGDEQYF,many,TRBJ2-7,TRBV30,TRBD1
TGCGCCAGCAGCTCGGGCCGGGACACGAACTATGGCTACACCTTC,CASSSGRDTNYGYTF,many,TRBJ1-2,TRBV5-1,NA
TGTGCCAGCAGAACAAGACAGGGGATGAACACTGAAGCTTTCTTT,CASRTRQGMNTEAFF,NA,TRBJ1-1,TRBV6-1,TRBD1
TGTGCCAGCAGCTTTGACCGGGAGCAGTACTTC,CASSFDREQYF,many,TRBJ2-7,TRBV11-1,NA
TGCAGCGTTTCCCGAGGTAGCGGCCCCTACGAGCAGTACTTC,CSVSRGSGPYEQYF,many,TRBJ2-7,TRBV29-1,NA
TGTGCCAGCAGTTCCCACAGGACGACCAACACTGAAGCTTTCTTT,CASSSHRTTNTEAFF,NA,TRBJ1-1,TRBV6-5,NA
TGTGCCAGCAGGGGGACTAGCCTAGAGACCCAGTACTTC,CASRGTSLETQYF,many,TRBJ2-5,TRBV6-2/TRBV6-3,TRBD2
TGTGCCAGCAGTTTACTAGTCGCCGGGGAGCTGTTTTTT,CASSLLVAGELFF,many,TRBJ2-2,TRBV27,NA
TGTGCCAGCAGTCGCGGGACCCGCCGCAATGAGCAGTTCTTC,CASSRGTRRNEQFF,NA,TRBJ2-1,TRBV28,NA
TGTGCCAGTAGCACCAGCGGGAGGTACCAAGAGACCCAGTACTTC,CASSTSGRYQETQYF,many,TRBJ2-5,TRBV19,TRBD2
TGCAGCGTAGAGGGATTGGGACTAGCGGACGAGCAGTACTTC,CSVEGLGLADEQYF,many,TRBJ2-7,TRBV29-1,TRBD2
TGTGCCAGCTCACCACCTGTTCAAGAGACCCAGTACTTC,CASSPPVQETQYF,few,TRBJ2-5,TRBV18,NA
TGTGCCAGCAGACGGCAGCAACTCCAAGAGGCCCAGTACTTC,CASRRQQLQEAQYF,few,TRBJ2-5,TRBV6-1,NA
TGTGCCAGCAGTTTATTGAGGGGAACCTACGAGCAGTACTTC,CASSLLRGTYEQYF,many,TRBJ2-7,TRBV28,NA
TGCAGTGCTAGAGTTATCTCTAGCGGGAGAGGGAGCGGGGAGCTGTTTTTT,CSARVISSGRGSGELFF,many,TRBJ2-2,TRBV20-1,TRBD2
TGTGCCAGCAGCCAAGTTGACAGGGTAACAGATACGCAGTATTTT,CASSQVDRVTDTQYF,NA,TRBJ2-3,TRBV3-1,TRBD1
TGTGCCAGCAGCCCGAGGCTTGACGTGGGACGAGACTACACCTTC,CASSPRLDVGRDYTF,many,TRBJ1-2,TRBV28,NA
TGTGCCAGCAGTTTCCCGCTAGCGGGAGCCGGGGAGCTGTTTTTT,CASSFPLAGAGELFF,NA,TRBJ2-2,TRBV12-3/TRBV12-4,TRBD2
TGCAGTGCTAGAGATCCGGGGATTCTCTACGAGCAGTACTTC,CSARDPGILYEQYF,many,TRBJ2-7,TRBV20-1,NA
TGTGCCAGCAGTTTATCTCCTAGCAAATTCCAAGAGACCCAGTACTTC,CASSLSPSKFQETQYF,many,TRBJ2-5,TRBV27,NA
TGCAGTGCTAGAGAGGGGGGGAACGGGGCTGATGAGATCCAGTACTTC,CSAREGGNGADEIQYF,many,TRBJ2-5,TRBV20-1,TRBD2
TGTGCCAGCACCGGGACTAGCGGCGGGGAGCTGTTTTTT,CASTGTSGGELFF,many,TRBJ2-2,TRBV6-2/TRBV6-3,TRBD2
TGCGCCAGCAGCGCATCGACAGGGGGGGAAACTGAAGCTTTCTTT,CASSASTGGETEAFF,many,TRBJ1-1,TRBV5-1,TRBD1
TGTGCCAGCAGCCAGGGACTAGCGGGAGCTGCCTCCTACGAGCAGTACTTC,CASSQGLAGAASYEQYF,many,TRBJ2-7,TRBV14,TRBD2
TGTGCCAGTGGGGGAGTCGAGCAGTACTTC,CASGGVEQYF,many,TRBJ2-7,TRBV12-3/TRBV12-4,NA
TGTGCCAGCAGCTTGCAGGGAACGGGGTTGAACACCGGGGAGCTGTTTTTT,CASSLQGTGLNTGELFF,many,TRBJ2-2,TRBV5-6,NA
TGTGCCAGCAGTCCGGCGGGGGTTGGGAAATCACCCCTCCACTTT,CASSPAGVGKSPLHF,NA,TRBJ1-6,TRBV6-1,NA
TGTGCCAGCACCGCGACAGCGAACACCGGGGAGCTGTTTTTT,CASTATANTGELFF,NA,TRBJ2-2,TRBV6-1,NA
TGTGCCAGCAGTTACTCGGGGGCTGGCGGGGAGCTGTTTTTT,CASSYSGAGGELFF,few,TRBJ2-2,TRBV6-5,NA
TGCGCCAGCAGCTTGGGGACAGACATCAACTATGGCTACACCTTC,CASSLGTDINYGYTF,many,TRBJ1-2,TRBV5-1,NA
TGTGCCAGCAGTCTCGGGACAGGGGAAGGTCAGCCCCAGCATTTT,CASSLGTGEGQPQHF,many,TRBJ1-5,TRBV28,TRBD1
TGTGCCAGCAGCCAAACACTGGATGGCTACACCTTC,CASSQTLDGYTF,NA,TRBJ1-2,TRBV7-3,NA
TGTGCCAGCAGTACCCGGGGGGCGGGCCCAGAGACCCAGTACTTC,CASSTRGAGPETQYF,NA,TRBJ2-5,TRBV12-3/TRBV12-4,NA
TGTGCCAGCAGACCGACGGGACTAGCCGGGGAGCTGTTTTTT,CASRPTGLAGELFF,many,TRBJ2-2,TRBV12-3/TRBV12-4,TRBD2
TGTGCCAGCAGTTTACCAGGGGGCTTCGAGACCCAGTACTTC,CASSLPGGFETQYF,many,TRBJ2-5,TRBV28,TRBD1
TGTGCCAGCAAACCTGACAGGGTCTATAATTCACCCCTCCACTTT,CASKPDRVYNSPLHF,many,TRBJ1-6,TRBV28,TRBD1
TGTGCCAGCTCACCAACCCAGGGGCACTCTGGAAACACCATATATTTT,CASSPTQGHSGNTIYF,NA,TRBJ1-3,TRBV18,NA
TGTGCCAGCTCACCACTCGGGGGCTCCGAGCAGTACTTC,CASSPLGGSEQYF,NA,TRBJ2-7,TRBV18,NA
TGTGCCAGCACCAATTTCCCCGACAGCTACGAGCAGTACTTC,CASTNFPDSYEQYF,few,TRBJ2-7,TRBV7-9,NA
TGTGCTAGTGGCAACAGGGTGAACGAGCAGTACTTC,CASGNRVNEQYF,many,TRBJ2-7,TRBV12-5,NA
TGCAGCGTCGGAGCGGGAGGGCCCTCCTACGAGCAGTACTTC,CSVGAGGPSYEQYF,NA,TRBJ2-7,TRBV29-1,TRBD2
TGTGCCAGCAGTTTTTCCATTTCGGGAGATACGCAGTATTTT,CASSFSISGDTQYF,few,TRBJ2-3,TRBV28,NA
TGTGCCATCTCTAGTGGGGGGACCCAGTACTTC,CAISSGGTQYF,NA,TRBJ2-5,TRBV6-1,NA
TGCAGTGCTGACATGACTAGCGGGAACCAAGAGACCCAGTACTTC,CSADMTSGNQETQYF,NA,TRBJ2-5,TRBV20-1,TRBD2
TGTGCCAGCAGTGAAGGGGTGGGAAAGCATTTT,CASSEGVGKHF,NA,TRBJ1-5,TRBV6-1,NA
TGTGCCAGCAGTATTCCGGGACAGGGTGTACACGAGCAGTACTTC,CASSIPGQGVHEQYF,many,TRBJ2-7,TRBV6-9,TRBD1
TGCGCCAGCAGCCTAGGGACGGGGGAGAGGAACACTGAAGCTTTCTTT,CASSLGTGERNTEAFF,many,TRBJ1-1,TRBV4-1,NA
TGTGCCAGCAGATCGGGACAGAATTCCTACGAGCAGTACTTC,CASRSGQNSYEQYF,many,TRBJ2-7,TRBV28,TRBD1
TGTGCCAGCAGCCAAGACAATCAGCCCCAGCATTTT,CASSQDNQPQHF,many,TRBJ1-5,TRBV3-1,NA
TGTGCCAGCAGCTTCATCAGGGGATCCTACGAGCAGTACTTC,CASSFIRGSYEQYF,many,TRBJ2-7,TRBV11-2,NA
TGCAGTGCCACCCATCCCCTCCCTGGGCAGTACTTC,CSATHPLPGQYF,many,TRBJ2-7,TRBV20-1,NA
TGTGCCAGCAGCTTAGGTTGGCTAGCGGGAGAGACCCAGTACTTC,CASSLGWLAGETQYF,many,TRBJ2-5,TRBV11-2,TRBD2